This TCR beta chain was observed in a study of T cells in Graves' hyperthyroidism and ophthalmopathy. Overall study results and limits: Ophthalmopathy was predicted by the model a median of roughly 6.7 months ahead of onset.

In the case of this clonotype: The antigen remains unidentified.

Germline values: CDR1 MNHEY, CDR2 SMNVEV (reference sequence). J gave up 4 bases and V 6 bases, and 5 bases lay outside the gene matches. CDR3 length: 14 amino acids. Diagnosis rested on symptoms, serum thyroxine and TRAb, thyroid ultrasound, and orbital computed tomography. TCR beta CDR3 regions were amplified from RNA transcripts. First-round RT-PCR targeting the TCR CDR3 was performed with the HTBI primer set. Via MiXCR, TCRdb re-called the multiplex PCR reads, giving one row per CDR3 protein. The sample shows about 270,000 distinct CDR3 sequences, about 20% of them seen only once. V usage is TRBV27 and J usage is TRBJ1-5, with TRBD1 matching over 8 bases. This sequence was found in a man younger than 45 with Graves' ophthalmopathy. The sequenced sample consisted of blood. The CDR3 DNA reads as TGTGCCAGCAGACCTCAGGGGGCAAATCAGCCCCAGCATTTT. This gives the protein CASRPQGANQPQHF.